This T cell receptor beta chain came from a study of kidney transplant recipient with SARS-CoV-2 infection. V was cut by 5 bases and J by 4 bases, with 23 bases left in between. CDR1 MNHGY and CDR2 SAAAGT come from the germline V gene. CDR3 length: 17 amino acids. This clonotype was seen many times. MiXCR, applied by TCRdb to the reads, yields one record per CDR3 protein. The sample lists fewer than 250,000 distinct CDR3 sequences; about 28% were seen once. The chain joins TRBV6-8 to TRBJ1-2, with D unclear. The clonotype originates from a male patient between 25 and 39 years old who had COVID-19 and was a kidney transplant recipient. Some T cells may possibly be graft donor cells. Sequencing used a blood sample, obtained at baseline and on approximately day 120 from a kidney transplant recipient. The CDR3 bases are TGTGCCAGCAGTGTTTCGGTACGCTCTAGAAAGACCTATGGCTACACCTTC. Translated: CASSVSVRSRKTYGYTF.